What follows is one TCR beta chain and its context. The data belong to a study of identical twins' blood T cells. TCRdb passed the 5' RACE reads through MiXCR, listing each CDR3 protein once. This table has a few hundred thousand distinct CDR3 sequences, about 28% appearing once. Between the trimmed V and J ends, which lost 0 bases and 8 bases, there was a span of 14 bases. This CDR3 is 15 amino acids long. Germline V gives CDR1 LGHNA, CDR2 YSLEER. The specimen was PBMCs. This TCR was sampled from a woman between 18 and 50 years old in good health. J is TRBJ1-3 and V is TRBV4-3; D is uncertain. CDR3 protein: CASSQDQALRDTIYF. The DNA of the CDR3 is TGCGCCAGCAGCCAAGATCAAGCCCTAAGGGACACCATATATTTT.